In this sample, the clone carrying this TCR beta chain turned up many times. The antigen is undetermined. These data come from a study of tumor-infiltrating lymphocytes in primary liver carcinoma. The overall study: Primary liver carcinoma in the patients was surgically resected. Tumors, staged T1-T3 N0M0, spanned 4.2 to 10 cm.

The V gene's germline CDR1 is SQVTM and CDR2 ANQGSEA. Trimming at V came to 6 bases and at J to 6 bases, leaving 6 bases not matched to a gene. The CDR3 sequence is 13 residues long. Blood RNA was derived from unsorted whole blood, and germline DNA was extracted too. Constant-region priming of 500 ng total RNA yielded TCR beta cDNA. ARM-PCR, slightly modified, supplied the TCR beta libraries through three nested multiplex PCR rounds. Amplification in the first two PCR rounds was performed using TRBV1-TRBV30 forward primers and a C-beta reverse primer for approximately 10 cycles each. TCRdb redid the calling of the multiplex PCR reads with MiXCR, one entry per CDR3 protein. The sample holds 300,000 to 350,000 distinct CDR3 sequences, less than 75% seen once. Overall study findings and caveats: The samples were not sorted (they were bulk), so CD4+ and CD8+ repertoires were not compared.

Sequencing was performed on peripheral blood. This TCR came from a middle-aged man with primary liver carcinoma and hepatitis B virus infection. This chain joins TRBV29-1 and TRBJ2-7; 12 bases align to TRBD1. This CDR3 is CSVEGQGAGEQYF. The CDR3 DNA is TGCAGCGTGGAGGGACAGGGGGCAGGCGAGCAGTACTTC.